The rows below give T cell receptor beta chains drawn from one sample of a study of beta chain features in type 1 diabetes. Sequencing was performed with immunoSEQ multiplex PCR; in TCRdb, only in-frame clones are kept and a portion is missing. The table has hundreds of thousands of clones, roughly 12% seen once. Material: naive CD4+ T cells from blood. The source of these receptors is a man aged 18-30 years with type 1 diabetes. The CDR3 runs from the conserved cysteine through the conserved F or W. The D gene is left open where the match is weak. Clone size is stated in some rows and not others, as once, few, many or a class when expanded.

>TRBJ2-1|few|NA|10|TRBV30
TGTGCCGGGGCGGTGAATGAGCAGTTCTTC
CAGAVNEQFF
>TRBJ2-3|few|NA|13|TRBV19
TGTGCGGTTTCAAGTACTCGCACAGATACGCAGTATTTT
CAVSSTRTDTQYF
>TRBJ2-7|few|NA|14|TRBV9
TGTGCCAGCAGCACCCGAGAGGTGAGGGACGAGCAGTACTTC
CASSTREVRDEQYF
>TRBJ1-4|few|NA|13|TRBV15
TGTGCCACCAGCAGAGATCTGGGCGAAAAACTGTTTTTT
CATSRDLGEKLFF
>TRBJ1-5|NA|NA|12|TRBV29-1
TGCAGCGCCAGGGATAGCAATCAGCCCCAGCATTTT
CSARDSNQPQHF
>TRBJ2-7|NA|TRBD1|14|TRBV28
TGTGCCAGCAGTTCGGGACAGGGGGTACGCGAGCAGTACTTC
CASSSGQGVREQYF
>TRBJ1-6|NA|NA|14|TRBV10-2
TGCGCCAGCAGTGAGAACAGCCCACGGTCACCCCTCCACTTT
CASSENSPRSPLHF
>TRBJ1-3|NA|NA|15|TRBV4-2
TGTGCCAGCAGCCAACAGGGGACATCTGGAAACACCATATATTTT
CASSQQGTSGNTIYF
>TRBJ1-1|few|NA|13|TRBV5-1
TGCGCCAGCAGCACCCGGGGGGACACTGAAGCTTTCTTT
CASSTRGDTEAFF
>TRBJ1-2|few|TRBD1|15|TRBV5-4
TGTGCCAGCAGCTTGGGGGGACAGGGGGACTATGGCTACACCTTC
CASSLGGQGDYGYTF
>TRBJ1-1|few|NA|13|TRBV13
TGTGCCAGCAGCTCAAGACTGAACACTGAAGCTTTCTTT
CASSSRLNTEAFF
>TRBJ1-1|NA|NA|14|TRBV4-2
TGTGCCAGCAGCCAAGAGGGGGCGGACACTGAAGCTTTCTTT
CASSQEGADTEAFF
>TRBJ2-7|NA|TRBD1|14|TRBV5-4
TGTGCCAGCAGCTTAACAGGGGTAGGTGACGAGCAGTACTTC
CASSLTGVGDEQYF
>TRBJ1-6|few|TRBD1|15|TRBV28
TGTGCCAGCAGTGTCGGGACAGGAGGGAGTTCACCCCTCCACTTT
CASSVGTGGSSPLHF
>TRBJ2-6|few|NA|15|TRBV29-1
TGCAGCGTTGAAGATTGGGGGTCTGGGGCCAACGTCCTGACTTTC
CSVEDWGSGANVLTF
>TRBJ1-2|few|NA|13|TRBV30
TGTGCCTGGAGTGTACGTCTGCGCTATGGCTACACCTTC
CAWSVRLRYGYTF
>TRBJ2-3|NA|NA|20|TRBV5-4
TGTGCCAGCAGCTTGGATCCTTCCCGCGGGCAGTCGTTCTTGACAGATACGCAGTATTTT
CASSLDPSRGQSFLTDTQYF
>TRBJ1-2|few|NA|8|TRBV28
TGTGCCAGCGGCGGCTACACCTTC
CASGGYTF
>TRBJ2-3|NA|TRBD1|17|TRBV30
TGTGCCTGGGACCGGACAGGGACCTTCTCGATCACAGATACGCAGTATTTT
CAWDRTGTFSITDTQYF
>TRBJ2-2|NA|NA|15|TRBV9
TGTGCCAGCAGCGTAGTACCGTTCAACACCGGGGAGCTGTTTTTT
CASSVVPFNTGELFF
>TRBJ2-7|few|NA|15|TRBV7-2
TGTGCCAGCAGCTTAGCGGTGGAACACTTCTACGAGCAGTACTTC
CASSLAVEHFYEQYF
>TRBJ1-4|NA|NA|14|TRBV19
TGTGCCAGTCAGGACGGTGCAACTAATGAAAAACTGTTTTTT
CASQDGATNEKLFF
>TRBJ2-5|NA|NA|14|TRBV6-5
TGTGCCAGCGGATTTGGGGGGAAGGCTGAGACCCAGTACTTC
CASGFGGKAETQYF
>TRBJ2-3|NA|TRBD1|16|TRBV7-7
TGTGCTAGCAGCCAAGGGACAGGGGGATATGGGGATACGCAGTATTTT
CASSQGTGGYGDTQYF
>TRBJ1-6|NA|NA|18|TRBV27
TGTGCCAGCAAATCCCTTCCGTCAGATAGCTCCTATAATTCACCCCTCCACTTT
CASKSLPSDSSYNSPLHF
>TRBJ2-2|NA|NA|15|TRBV23-1
TGCGCCAGCAGTCTCCCCTTCGGCGTTACCGGGGAGCTGTTTTTT
CASSLPFGVTGELFF
>TRBJ2-7|few|NA|14|TRBV2
TGTGCCAGCTTCTCGGCCAGGGGCAGCGACGAGCAGTACTTC
CASFSARGSDEQYF
>TRBJ1-1|few|TRBD1|15|TRBV29-1
TGCAGCGTTGAACCCCGACAGGGGGCGAACACTGAAGCTTTCTTT
CSVEPRQGANTEAFF
>TRBJ2-1|NA|NA|13|TRBV27
TGTGCCAGCAGTTTCTCCCCAACGGATGAGCAGTTCTTC
CASSFSPTDEQFF
>TRBJ1-5|NA|NA|11|TRBV28
TGTGCCAGCAGTTCTGGGCAGCCCCAGCATTTT
CASSSGQPQHF
>TRBJ1-1|NA|TRBD1|15|TRBV28
TGTGCCAGCAGTGTACCGGGACAGGTAAACACTGAAGCTTTCTTT
CASSVPGQVNTEAFF
>TRBJ2-1|few|NA|11|TRBV20-1
TGCAGTGCTAGGGATGGGAATGAGCAGTTCTTC
CSARDGNEQFF
>TRBJ1-1|NA|NA|15|TRBV11-2
TGTGCCAGCAGCTTAGAATGGGGGGGAACGACTGAAGCTTTCTTT
CASSLEWGGTTEAFF
>TRBJ1-3|few|NA|15|TRBV9
TGTGCCAGCAGTCGGACGGATATCTCTGGAAACACCATATATTTT
CASSRTDISGNTIYF
>TRBJ1-1|NA|TRBD1|16|TRBV4-2
TGTGCCAGCAGCCAAGACCCTCGGGACAGGGTAAGTGGAGCTTTCTTT
CASSQDPRDRVSGAFF
>TRBJ1-1|once|NA|14|TRBV6-4
TGTGCCAGCAGAAGAAACAGGGAGCACACTGAAGCTTTCTTT
CASRRNREHTEAFF
>TRBJ2-6|NA|NA|15|TRBV5-1
TGCGCCAGCAGCCCTGAAGTCTCTGGGGCCAACGTCCTGACTTTC
CASSPEVSGANVLTF
>TRBJ2-5|few|NA|15|TRBV5-4
TGTGCCAGCAGCTTGTATATCCGGGCTGAAGAGACCCAGTACTTC
CASSLYIRAEETQYF
>TRBJ2-1|NA|TRBD1|16|TRBV6-5
TGTGCCAGCAGTTCAACTCCGGGACAGCCCTACAATGAGCAGTTCTTC
CASSSTPGQPYNEQFF
>TRBJ2-5|few|NA|16|TRBV11-2
TGTGCCAGCAGCTCCACCTTTTTTACTAGGGAAGAGACCCAGTACTTC
CASSSTFFTREETQYF
>TRBJ1-2|few|TRBD1|13|TRBV30
TGTGCCTGGCGGGGACAGGCTTTCGAAGGCTACACCTTC
CAWRGQAFEGYTF
>TRBJ1-5|NA|NA|12|TRBV19
TGTGCCAGTAGACAGAGAAGGTCGCCCCAGCATTTT
CASRQRRSPQHF
>TRBJ1-1|few|NA|14|TRBV5-4
TGTGCCAGCAGCTTGCTAGGTACAGAAGTAGAAGCTTTCTTT
CASSLLGTEVEAFF
>TRBJ1-2|few|NA|14|TRBV5-1
TGCGCCAGCAGCTCGCAGGTTTACAGTTATGGCTACACCTTC
CASSSQVYSYGYTF
>TRBJ2-5|NA|TRBD1|14|TRBV5-1
TGCGCCAGCAGCTTCGGACAGGGGAGGGAGACCCAGTACTTC
CASSFGQGRETQYF
>TRBJ1-5|NA|NA|12|TRBV28
TGTGCCAGCAGTTCGACGAACCAGCCCCAGCATTTT
CASSSTNQPQHF
>TRBJ1-5|NA|TRBD1|16|TRBV25-1
TGTGCCAGCAGTGAAACGGGTAGGGGGCAGGGTCAGCCCCAGCATTTT
CASSETGRGQGQPQHF
>TRBJ1-1|NA|NA|13|TRBV28
TGTGCCAGCAGTTCCCCGGCGGGCACTGAAGCTTTCTTT
CASSSPAGTEAFF
>TRBJ2-5|NA|TRBD2|14|TRBV18
TGTGCCAGCTCACCCGGGACTAGCCAAGAGACCCAGTACTTC
CASSPGTSQETQYF
>TRBJ1-1|few|NA|15|TRBV30
TGTGCCTGGAGTGTATTGGGGGCCGGGGGCACTGAAGCTTTCTTT
CAWSVLGAGGTEAFF
>TRBJ1-2|NA|NA|14|TRBV6-5
TGTGCCAGCAGTTCGGCAGGCATTAACTATGGCTACACCTTC
CASSSAGINYGYTF
>TRBJ1-5|NA|NA|14|TRBV7-9
TGTGCCAGCAGCTTTACCGATAGGAATCAGCCCCAGCATTTT
CASSFTDRNQPQHF
>TRBJ1-2|few|NA|13|TRBV6-5
TGTGCCAGCAGCAAGGGCTGGTCCTATGGCTACACCTTC
CASSKGWSYGYTF
>TRBJ2-1|NA|TRBD1|16|TRBV18
TGTGCCAGCTCACCAACGGTGTCAGGGGGTTCCAATGAGCAGTTCTTC
CASSPTVSGGSNEQFF